The present entry profiles one TCR beta chain with its context. Its antigen is not yet known. Base qualities are not recorded, but no much larger clone differs from it by a single base. CDR1 and CDR2 were assigned from the germline V gene as MDHEN and SYDVKM. Measured from the cysteine to the phenylalanine, the CDR3 is 15 residues long. Just the 45-base CDR3 DNA is kept, in frame starting at base 1. Cut back by 2 bases and 3 bases, the V and J ends lie 11 bases apart. The sample originates from a study of control samples from healthy donors and cancer patients (dated by TCRdb to the early 2020s). Library preparation employed the immunoSEQ multiplex PCR assay. TCRdb carries this immuneACCESS record with in-frame sequences only. Its versions omit some clonotypes, under half of them owing to an unresolved V gene in the studies checked, with the rest unexplained. The sample table lists 350,000 to 450,000 clones, 90% of them with a count of one. The ten largest make up 6% to 7% of the sample.

Recombination connected TRBV28 to TRBJ1-5; possibly the D gene is TRBD1, per 5 matching bases. Sequenced sample: PBMCs. The origin of this receptor is a middle-aged man with head and neck cancer. The sequenced DNA: TGTGCCAGCAGTTTAGACAGCAGAGCCAATCAGCCCCAGCATTTT. It encodes CASSLDSRANQPQHF. The reference TRBV28 and TRBJ1-5 proteins fill in what lies around the CDR3, so the full variable domain reads DVKVTQSSRYLVKRTGEKVFLECVQDMDHENMFWYRQDPGLGLRLIYFSYDVKMKEKGDIPEGYSVSREKKERFSLILESASTNQTSMYLCASSLDSRANQPQHFGDGTRLSIL.